This record covers a single TCR beta chain. Its antigen is currently not known. The input lacks base qualities; no much larger clone sits a single base away. The data are from a study of shared clonotypes between healthy human individuals (dated by TCRdb to the early 2020s). As for the study more broadly: The cohort comprised two women and a few men aged 18 to 49 years. Per donor, leukapheresis produced somewhere between about 0.85 and 8.9 billion PBMCs. For each donor, three plates each were used for CD4 naive and CD4 memory, two plates were used for CD8 naive, and one plate was used for CD8 memory. To increase sequencing depth and limit assay-specific biases, different laboratories used diverse techniques to prepare libraries and sequence TCR repertoires. To estimate repertoire size and how much clonotypes are shared between individuals, the study performed deep sequencing of blood TCR repertoires from roughly five healthy adults. General study outcomes and caveats: Naive subsets generally had larger estimated clonotype richness than memory subsets. About 5% of naive CD4, approximately 3.7% of naive CD8, roughly 2.4% of memory CD4, and more than 0.35% of memory CD8 clonotypes were shared across several donors. The genetic and exposure-history diversity represented was limited by the small number of donors. Based on pairwise subsampling, the degree of clonotype sharing among donors was expected to be affected by sequencing depth. Only blood was sampled, and tissue TCR repertoires likely differ from those in blood. Rarefaction of sorted-subset datasets indicated incomplete sequencing despite the large sequencing depth. Clonotypes shared by all four sorted-subset donors showed higher generation probabilities than non-shared clonotypes.

Using the deep immunoSEQ assay, multiplex PCR amplified TCR CDR3 regions from genomic DNA. Extracted genomic DNA from each cell subset was distributed evenly across all wells of several immunoSEQ 96-well plates, and each plate was treated as a replicate. For sorted subsets, each replicate PCR was loaded with about 0.2 ug genomic DNA, equivalent to 30,000 or so T cell genomes. Purified libraries were measured with a Qubit 3.0 fluorometer, size-checked on a Bioanalyzer 2100, and measured again with the KAPA Library Quantification kit. A separate single-read 150-cycle Illumina NextSeq 550 flow cell was used to sequence each immunoSEQ 96-well plate. The source study handled its data this way. Because the immunoSEQ output held only junctional sequences and lacked quality scores, the filtering could not match the filtering applied to full-length reads. Sequences were annotated with PyIR, a Python wrapper for IgBLAST v1.9, and V/J genes and CDR3 were assigned using IMGT germline references. Reads were removed for weak V/J assignments (E-value above 1e-6), missing CDR3, stop codons, out-of-frame junctions, or ambiguous translated residues. A V3J clonotype was defined by an identical inferred V gene, J gene, and CDR3 amino acid sequence. The percentage overlap between two repertoires was calculated by dividing the number of shared unique clonotypes by the size of the smaller repertoire. Three approaches were used to assess repertoire richness: RTK rarefaction, the Chao1 estimator, and Recon v2.1 estimates of unobserved clonotypes. OLGA was used to compute generation probabilities for all TCRbeta clonotypes that the gDNA method yielded from a handful of donors. TCRdb obtained this table from immuneACCESS and retained in-frame rearrangements with V and J assigned. These tables miss some clones; where compared with another copy, unresolved V genes account for less than half of the shortfall, and the remainder is unexplained. The V and J calls and the clone size are those of that table, but D and trimming were determined from the DNA. Counted in this sample were some 2.1 million clones; 85% to 95% of them appeared once. Less than 2% of the sample is taken by the ten largest.

CD8 naive samples consisted of CD45RO-negative cells that were positively selected for CCR7, yielding a CD45RA+CCR7+ population without TemRA cells. The donors were healthy, HIV-negative adults who had no recently reported acute infections or vaccinations. Every donor was a Caucasian adult living in Nashville, Tennessee, USA. Blood was obtained by leukapheresis, after which PBMCs were separated by Ficoll-Histopaque density gradient centrifugation and cryopreserved in liquid nitrogen vapor phase. Analytical flow cytometry was used to check the purity and quantity of every magnetically sorted T cell population. Each sorted fraction had its genomic DNA isolated and then quantified by UV absorbance on a Nanodrop 2000c. CDR1 and CDR2 are drawn from the germline V gene (reference sequence): LNHDA, SQIVND. From cysteine to phenylalanine, the CDR3 is 13 amino acids long. Left in the record is the CDR3 DNA by itself, 39 bases read in frame from the first base. Deletion took 5 bases off V and 5 bases off J, with a span of 11 bases between the germline ends.

This sequence originates from a man between 18 and 29 years old in good health. Some clones in this sample may be carry-over from other donors' samples. The chain couples TRBV19 to TRBJ2-3; no D segment can be confidently identified. Sequencing used naive CD8+ T cells from PBMCs. The meaning of the sample's cell subset or site label: CD45RA+CCR7+. The DNA sequence is TGTGCCAGTAGTCCTCGGGTCGGAGATACGCAGTATTTT. Translated, it reads CASSPRVGDTQYF.